Presented here are 17 T cell receptor beta chains from one specimen sequenced in a study of CXCR3-negative and CXCR3-positive naive CD8 T cells. Researchers prepared the TRB cDNA libraries using 5' RACE with UMI labels. For each CDR3 protein, TCRdb gives one entry from its re-call of the 5' RACE reads, without DNA. Found here are about 40,000 distinct CDR3 sequences; the top ten clones hold around 10%. The sequenced sample consisted of memory CD8+ T cells from blood. All receptors come from a human donor in good health. Some clones in this sample may be carry-over from other donors' samples.

The chain couples TRBV6-4 to TRBJ2-5; the TCRdb D gene call, TRBD1, has no DNA to confirm it. The CDR3 sequence is 13 residues long. Germline CDR1 is MRHNA and CDR2 is SNTAGT. CDR3 sequence: CASSGDPGETQYF.

This rearrangement joins TRBV29-1 to TRBJ2-7; the TRBD2 assignment by TCRdb is unverifiable without DNA. In germline, CDR1 is SQVTM, CDR2 ANQGSEA. The CDR3 runs to 13 residues. The CDR3 sequence is CSVEGEQFYEQYF.

The J gene is TRBJ2-7, the V gene TRBV5-4; the TCRdb D gene call, TRBD2, has no DNA to confirm it. Germline values: CDR1 SGHNT, CDR2 YYREEE (reference sequence). The CDR3 is 15 amino acids. The CDR3 spells CASSLGLAGSYEQYF.

The chain joins TRBV28 to TRBJ2-5; the TCRdb D gene call, TRBD1, has no DNA to confirm it. CDR1 MDHEN and CDR2 SYDVKM come from the germline V gene. This CDR3 spans 15 amino acids. Here the CDR3 reads CASSKPYPRAETQYF.

The J gene is TRBJ1-1, the V gene TRBV5-1. CDR3 length: 14 amino acids. The germline gives CDR1 SGHRS, CDR2 YFSETQ. CDR3 amino acids: CASSPYLGNTEAFF. Using reference TRBV5-1 and TRBJ1-1 for the parts outside the CDR3, the full variable domain is KAGVTQTPRYLIKTRGQQVTLSCSPISGHRSVSWYQQTPGQGLQFLFEYFSETQRNKGNFPGRFSGRQFSNSRSEMNVSTLELGDSALYLCASSPYLGNTEAFFGQGTRLTVV.

The chain carries TRBV7-6 and TRBJ2-7; TCRdb reports TRBD2, a call that lacks DNA to check it against. Germline lookup yields CDR1 SGHVS and CDR2 FNYEAQ. The CDR3 covers 17 residues. CDR3 protein: CASSLRGTSGGTYEQYF.

Measured by frequency, this clonotype is medium-sized (0.01 to 0.1%). The chain is built from TRBV7-9 and TRBJ2-5; TCRdb proposes TRBD1, but this gene call is untestable without DNA. CDR1 is SEHNR and CDR2 is FQNEAQ in the germline V gene (reference sequence). The CDR3 consists of 13 residues. The CDR3 sequence: CASWGQAPETQYF.

The CDR3 sequence is CASSLMRGVNTEAFF. The chain joins TRBV7-9 to TRBJ1-1. The germline CDR1 and CDR2 sequences are SEHNR and FQNEAQ (reference sequence). This CDR3 spans 15 amino acids.

The chain has TRBV11-2 and TRBJ2-1; with no DNA, the TCRdb D assignment of TRBD1 cannot be verified. This CDR3 is 13 amino acids long. Germline V gene data show CDR1 as SGHAT and CDR2 as FQNNGV. CDR3 sequence reads: CASSPAPVFEQFF.

V and J are TRBV20-1 and TRBJ2-7; TCRdb's assignment of TRBD2 cannot be checked, as there is no DNA. The CDR3 length is 18 residues. Germline-derived CDR1 and CDR2 are DFQATT and SNEGSKA (reference sequence). CDR3 protein: CSAPDMTSGAYSAYEQYF.

The chain has TRBV18 and TRBJ2-7. From germline, CDR1 is KGHSH and CDR2 LQKENI. The CDR3 totals 13 residues. This CDR3 is CASSPAERYEQYF.

The chain is built from TRBV3-1 and TRBJ2-6. Germline assignment: CDR1 LGHDT and CDR2 YNNKEL (reference sequence). This CDR3 has 15 residues. CDR3 in amino acids: CASSQTVSGANVLTF. The whole variable domain, remainder taken from reference TRBV3-1 and TRBJ2-6, is DTAVSQTPKYLVTQMGNDKSIKCEQNLGHDTMYWYKQDSKKFLKIMFSYNNKELIINETVPNRFSPKSPDKAHLNLHINSLELGDSAVYFCASSQTVSGANVLTFGAGSRLTVL.

The rearrangement uses TRBV20-1 and TRBJ2-3; TCRdb picks TRBD2, but there is no DNA to check that call. The CDR3 length is 16 residues. Germline V gene data show CDR1 as DFQATT and CDR2 as SNEGSKA (reference sequence). CDR3 sequence: CSASAGTSGGTDTQYF.

The chain links TRBV5-4 to TRBJ1-2. CDR3 size: 12 residues. The germline CDR1 and CDR2 sequences are SGHNT and YYREEE (reference sequence). The CDR3 protein is CASSLAGYGYTF.

The chain joins TRBV6-1 to TRBJ2-2; TCRdb indicates TRBD1, and absent DNA this call remains unverified. The CDR3 sequence is 14 residues long. Germline-derived CDR1 and CDR2 are MNHNS and SASEGT. CDR3: CASSEQGDTGELFF.

The chain carries TRBV10-3 and TRBJ2-7; as DNA is missing, the TRBD2 call by TCRdb cannot be tested. The CDR3 totals 14 residues. CDR1 and CDR2 from the germline V gene are ENHRY and SYGVKD. The CDR3 sequence is CAISESELADEQYF.

The rearrangement links TRBV20-1 to TRBJ2-7; TCRdb's D gene call, TRBD1, goes unchecked for lack of DNA. This CDR3 is 14 amino acids long. Germline CDR1 and CDR2: DFQATT and SNEGSKA (reference sequence). The CDR3 is CSVEIWGQSYEQYF.